These 14 T cell receptor beta chains came from one sample sequenced in a study of blood T cell repertoires in COVID-19 (dated by TCRdb to the early 2020s). Preparation of the library involved the immunoSEQ multiplex PCR assay. The clones in this table, taken by TCRdb from immuneACCESS, are in-frame only. Not every clone is retained; where verified, under half of the shortfall comes from an unresolved V gene, and the cause of the rest is unknown. The sample profile shows about 190,000 clones; around nine tenths of them were found once. In total, the top ten clones hold approximately 1.1% of the sample. Sequencing was done on a sample of peripheral blood. The receptors shown here come from a man aged 25-45 years with acute or convalescent COVID-19.

The gene calls are TRBV28 and TRBJ2-2; 7 bases agree with TRBD1. The CDR3 is made up of 15 amino acids. J was trimmed by 5 bases and V by 6 bases; bases with no gene match: 9. From germline, CDR1 is MDHEN and CDR2 SYDVKM. CDR3 DNA sequence: TGTGCCAGCAGGATACAGGGGCCGGGGACCGGGGAGCTGTTTTTT. This codes for CASRIQGPGTGELFF.

CDR3 bases: TGTGCCTGGGGGACTTCCTCTGGAAACACCATATATTTT. It yields the protein CAWGTSSGNTIYF. The chain recombines TRBV30 with TRBJ1-3; tentatively, D is TRBD1 (5 bases). Trimming removed 5 bases from V and 0 bases from J, with 8 bases in between. The CDR3 totals 13 residues. Germline V gene data show CDR1 as GTSNPN and CDR2 as SVGIG (reference sequence).

This sequence joins TRBV18 and TRBJ1-1, with D possibly being TRBD1 (5 bases). Germline CDR1 is KGHSH and CDR2 is LQKENI. This CDR3 comprises 14 residues. Trimming pared 6 bases from V and 9 bases from J, leaving 20 bases between. The CDR3 region is CASSSVRGESQAFF. CDR3 DNA: TGTGCCAGCTCCTCTGTGCGGGGCGAATCCCAAGCTTTCTTT.

The rearrangement uses TRBV27 and TRBJ2-3; D unresolved. This CDR3 is 10 amino acids long. The V end was cut by 10 bases, the J end by 8 bases, with 10 bases between. CDR1 and CDR2 (germline): MNHEY, SMNVEV (reference sequence). The CDR3 here is CATKRGTQYF. CDR3 sequence (DNA): TGTGCCACCAAGCGAGGTACGCAGTATTTT.

The chain carries TRBV18 and TRBJ2-1, with 8 positions matching TRBD1. This CDR3 is built from 13 residues. CDR1 KGHSH and CDR2 LQKENI come from the germline V gene. The V and J ends lost 3 bases and 6 bases, in that order; junction bases with no gene match: 1. The CDR3: CASSPGTGNEQFF. The CDR3 nucleotides are TGTGCCAGCTCACCCGGGACAGGCAATGAGCAGTTCTTC.

The table lists this clone with a count of one. The CDR3 region has the DNA TGTGCTAGTGGTTTGGGGGGAGCAAACAATGAGCAGTTCTTC. This sequence encodes CASGLGGANNEQFF. The chain links TRBV12-5 to TRBJ2-1; D may be TRBD2 (5 bases). Germline V gene sequence: CDR1 LGHNT, CDR2 FRNRAP. There are 14 residues in the CDR3. V was trimmed by 1 base and J by 5 bases, leaving 9 bases between them.

The chain uses TRBV30 and TRBJ1-6, with D perhaps matching TRBD1 (5 bases). This CDR3 has 17 residues. The V gene lost 0 bases and the J gene lost 5 bases, with 17 bases spanning the gap. Germline CDR1 GTSNPN, CDR2 SVGIG (reference sequence). CDR3 sequence reads: CAWSVRGGSGDNSPLHF. CDR3 sequence (DNA): TGTGCCTGGAGTGTACGTGGGGGGTCGGGAGATAATTCACCCCTCCACTTT.

The rearrangement joins TRBV10-3 to TRBJ2-2; D unresolved. V was shortened by 6 bases and J by 1 base, with 6 bases between the two germline ends. Germline CDR1 ENHRY, CDR2 SYGVKD. The CDR3 runs 13 residues. As DNA, the CDR3 is TGTGCCATCAGCGGTGGGAACACCGGGGAGCTGTTTTTT. This codes for CAISGGNTGELFF.

V gene TRBV7-2 combines with J gene TRBJ2-7; TRBD2 agrees at 8 bases. V lost 9 bases, J lost 2 bases, and 6 bases stayed unmatched. In germline, CDR1 is SGHTA, CDR2 FQGNSA. The CDR3 is 13 amino acids. The CDR3: CASAGTRTYEQYF. Written as DNA, the CDR3 is TGTGCCAGTGCCGGGACTAGGACCTACGAGCAGTACTTC.

This clone appeared a few times. The rearrangement links TRBV2 to TRBJ2-2; weak D call: TRBD2 (6 bases). Trimming cost V 8 bases and J 4 bases, with 14 bases left between them. This CDR3 is 14 amino acids long. The V gene's germline CDR1 is SNHLY and CDR2 FYNNEI. The CDR3: CASSLDGSTGELFF. DNA for the CDR3: TGTGCCAGCTCTCTGGACGGGAGCACCGGGGAGCTGTTTTTT. Full variable domain (missing parts from reference TRBV2 and TRBJ2-2): EPEVTQTPSHQVTQMGQEVILRCVPISNHLYFYWYRQILGQKVEFLVSFYNNEISEKSEIFDDQFSVERPDGSNFTLKIRSTKLEDSAMYFCASSLDGSTGELFFGEGSRLTVL.

The chain employs TRBV28 and TRBJ1-3, with 7 bases matching TRBD1. In germline, CDR1 is MDHEN, CDR2 SYDVKM. There are 15 residues in the CDR3. V trimming: 7 bases; J trimming: 0 bases; junction bases outside the gene matches: 6. The CDR3 DNA follows: TGTGCCAGCACCGTGGGGACAGCCTCTGGAAACACCATATATTTT. Encoded protein: CASTVGTASGNTIYF.

The CDR3 sequence is CASSLSRGSYNEQFF. The CDR3 bases are TGTGCCAGCAGCTTATCGCGGGGCTCCTACAATGAGCAGTTCTTC. The chain employs TRBV11-1 and TRBJ2-1; possibly TRBD2 for D (6 bases). Germline-derived CDR1 and CDR2 are SGHAT and FQDESV (reference sequence). This CDR3 is 15 amino acids long. Between the trimmed V and J ends, which lost 2 bases and 0 bases, there was a span of 8 bases.

The chain is built from TRBV28 and TRBJ1-2; D is ambiguous. CDR1 is MDHEN, CDR2 SYDVKM, per germline. Trimming pared 5 bases from V and 8 bases from J, leaving 15 bases between. The CDR3 sequence is 13 residues long. CDR3 sequence reads: CASSPRKPGGYTF. The CDR3 DNA sequence: TGTGCCAGCAGTCCCAGGAAGCCGGGAGGCTACACCTTC.

This chain links TRBV3-1 (or the pseudogene TRBV3-2) with TRBJ1-4; the D is unclear. The V gene lost 3 bases and the J gene lost 5 bases, with 13 bases spanning the gap. The CDR3 is 15 amino acids. Germline V gives CDR1 LGHDT, CDR2 YNNKEL (reference sequence). This chain's CDR3 is CASSQVRGSNEKLFF. The DNA of the CDR3 is TGTGCCAGCAGCCAGGTCCGGGGATCGAATGAAAAACTGTTTTTT.